The 6 T cell receptor beta chains listed next were all sequenced from one sample in a study of blood T cells in healthy people across ages. Using a J-beta primer mix together with a sample-barcoded 5' primer, a second PCR was run for roughly 7 to 12 cycles. TCRdb processed the 5' RACE reads anew with MiXCR; each CDR3 protein has one entry. The sample yields around 990,000 distinct CDR3 sequences, less than 45% seen once. Input material: blood. These receptor sequences come from a man younger than 30 in good health.

This clonotype was observed a handful of times. The V call is TRBV28, the J call TRBJ1-5; maybe TRBD1 (5 bases). This CDR3 region has 15 residues. V was clipped by 7 bases and J by 6 bases, with 19 bases between them. In germline, CDR1 is MDHEN, CDR2 SYDVKM. CDR3 sequence (DNA): TGTGCCAGCACCCCCTCAGATCAGGGTTCTCAGCCCCAGCATTTT. Its translation is CASTPSDQGSQPQHF.

This clonotype has ten or more counts. The rearrangement links TRBV20-1 to TRBJ2-3, with a possible D match to TRBD2 (6 bases). Trimming stripped 3 bases from V and 4 bases from J, with 14 bases between. Germline loops: CDR1 DFQATT, CDR2 SNEGSKA (reference sequence). The CDR3 contains 14 residues. CDR3 sequence: CSASSVSGADTQYF. The CDR3 bases are TGCAGTGCTAGTAGTGTTAGCGGAGCAGATACGCAGTATTTT.

This clonotype was recorded a few times. The chain recombines TRBV7-8 with TRBJ2-3; D ambiguous. CDR3 length: 14 residues. CDR1 is SGHVS and CDR2 is FQNEAQ in the germline V gene. V lost 3 bases and J lost 1, with 8 bases in between. CDR3 protein: CASSFRAGTDTQYF. CDR3 in DNA: TGTGCCAGCAGCTTTCGGGCAGGCACAGATACGCAGTATTTT.

The chain links TRBV27 to TRBJ2-3; D remains unclear. Germline-derived CDR1 and CDR2 are MNHEY and SMNVEV (reference sequence). The CDR3 length is 14 residues. V gave up 5 bases and J gave up 4 bases, with 13 bases separating them. The CDR3 spells CASSPYPHADTQYF. CDR3 DNA: TGTGCCAGCAGTCCCTACCCACACGCAGATACGCAGTATTTT.

This clonotype showed up just a few times. This chain links TRBV20-1 with TRBJ1-4; TRBD1 agrees at 11 bases. Germline CDR1 DFQATT, CDR2 SNEGSKA (reference sequence). The CDR3 has 17 amino acids. Unmatched junction bases numbered 7, after V lost 1 base and J lost 3 bases. CDR3 in amino acids: CSARVLGTGGSNEKLFF. CDR3 DNA: TGCAGTGCTAGAGTTTTGGGGACAGGGGGATCTAATGAAAAACTGTTTTTT.

This chain links TRBV4-2 with TRBJ2-1; TRBD2 aligns across 8 bases. This CDR3 has 16 residues. From germline, CDR1 is LGHNA and CDR2 YNFKEQ. V shed 0 bases, J shed 4 bases, and the junction held 5 bases outside the gene matches. The CDR3: CASSQDLKRGYNEQFF. The CDR3 DNA reads TGTGCCAGCAGCCAAGATCTTAAGCGGGGGTACAATGAGCAGTTCTTC.